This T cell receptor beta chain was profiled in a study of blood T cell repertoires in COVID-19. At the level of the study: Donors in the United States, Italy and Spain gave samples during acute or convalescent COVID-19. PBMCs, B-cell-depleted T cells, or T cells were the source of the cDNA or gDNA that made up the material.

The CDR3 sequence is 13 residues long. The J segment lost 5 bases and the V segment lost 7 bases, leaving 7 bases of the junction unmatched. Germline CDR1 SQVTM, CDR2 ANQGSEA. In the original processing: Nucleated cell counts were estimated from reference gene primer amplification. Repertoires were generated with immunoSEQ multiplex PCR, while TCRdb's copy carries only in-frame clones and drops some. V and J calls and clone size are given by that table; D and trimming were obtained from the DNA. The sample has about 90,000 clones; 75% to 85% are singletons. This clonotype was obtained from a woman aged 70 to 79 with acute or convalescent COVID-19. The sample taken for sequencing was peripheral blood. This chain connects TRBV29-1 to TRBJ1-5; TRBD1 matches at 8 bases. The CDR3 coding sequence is TGCAGCGCCCGGACAGGGTGGGATCAGCCCCAGCATTTT. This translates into CSARTGWDQPQHF.